The 29 T cell receptor beta chains listed next were all sequenced from one sample in a study of radiation and T cells in renal cell carcinoma. Sample time point: baseline pretreatment blood. Treatment described: 15 Gy SBRT to primary tumor, nephrectomy 4 weeks later. TCRdb's copy holds only in-frame clones and misses some; the assay was immunoSEQ multiplex PCR. The table lists 87,000 or so clones, approximately 86% of them singletons. The sequenced sample was blood, obtained from a patient whose treatment included radiotherapy and nephrectomy. These receptors came from a man aged 50-59 years with renal cell carcinoma.

This clone was counted between two and nine times. The chain carries TRBV7-6 and TRBJ1-1, with D perhaps matching TRBD1 (5 bases). The V end was cut by 4 bases, the J end by 10 bases, with 16 bases between. Per the germline V gene, CDR1 is SGHVS and CDR2 is FNYEAQ. The CDR3 has 13 residues. CDR3 bases: TGTGCCAGCAGCTCCCATCAGGGTGATCGAGCTTTCTTT. Amino acids: CASSSHQGDRAFF.

The chain links TRBV9 to TRBJ1-2; 7 bases map to TRBD1. CDR3 length: 13 amino acids. The V gene end was trimmed by 1 base and the J gene end by 5 bases; junction bases not matched to a gene: 2. The germline V gene encodes CDR1 SGDLS and CDR2 YYNGEE. The CDR3: CASSVLQGYGYTF. The CDR3 nucleotides read TGTGCCAGCAGCGTATTACAGGGGTATGGCTACACCTTC.

This clone was picked up one time. The V call is TRBV11-2, the J call TRBJ1-6; D is uncertain. The CDR3 is made up of 16 amino acids. Germline loops: CDR1 SGHAT, CDR2 FQNNGV. V lost 1 base and J 3 bases, leaving 10 bases between the germline ends. The CDR3 DNA reads as TGTGCCAGCAGCTTAGTAAGGGCTGGCTATAATTCACCCCTCCACTTT. It specifies CASSLVRAGYNSPLHF. The full variable domain, in which reference TRBV11-2 and TRBJ1-6 provide the parts outside the CDR3, is EAGVAQSPRYKIIEKRQSVAFWCNPISGHATLYWYQQILGQGPKLLIQFQNNGVVDDSQLPKDRFSAERLKGVDSTLKIQPAKLEDSAVYLCASSLVRAGYNSPLHFGNGTRLTVT.

In its sample, this clone was seen once. The genes are TRBV12-5 and TRBJ2-1; 13 bases line up with TRBD2. The CDR3 loop spans 15 amino acids. CDR1 is LGHNT, CDR2 FRNRAP, per germline. The V gene end was trimmed by 4 bases and the J gene end by 8 bases; junction bases not matched to a gene: 5. The DNA of the CDR3 is TGTGCTAGTGGTTCTGCACTAGCGGGAGGGGATGAGCAGTTCTTC. Its translation is CASGSALAGGDEQFF. The full variable domain, its missing parts supplied by reference TRBV12-5 and TRBJ2-1, is DARVTQTPRHKVTEMGQEVTMRCQPILGHNTVFWYRQTMMQGLELLAYFRNRAPLDDSGMPKDRFSAEMPDATLATLKIQPSEPRDSAVYFCASGSALAGGDEQFFGPGTRLTVL.

The rearrangement links TRBV5-4 to TRBJ1-1, with D uncertain. The V end lost 4 bases, the J end lost 7 bases, and 20 bases lay between the germline ends. There are 15 residues in the CDR3. CDR1 and CDR2 from the germline V gene are SGHNT and YYREEE (reference sequence). The CDR3 spells CASSPDRWTLREAFF. DNA for the CDR3: TGTGCCAGCAGCCCGGACCGTTGGACGCTACGTGAAGCTTTCTTT.

In this sample, this clone turned up a few times. This chain joins TRBV29-1 and TRBJ1-2; D gene ambiguous. Trimming shortened V by 4 bases and J by 2 bases, and 8 bases separated the two germline ends. This CDR3 comprises 12 residues. Germline V gene lookup returns CDR1 SQVTM and CDR2 ANQGSEA. The CDR3 DNA sequence: TGCAGCGTTGCTCCCACCAACTATGGCTACACCTTC. Its protein is CSVAPTNYGYTF.

This sequence joins TRBV18 and TRBJ2-7; 7 nucleotides match TRBD2. This CDR3 region has 16 residues. After removal of 4 bases from V and 1 base from J, the junction contained 10 bases not matched to a gene. CDR1 is KGHSH, CDR2 LQKENI, per germline. The CDR3 DNA is TGTGCCAGCTCACTCACACGGGGAGCGGGGTCCTACGAGCAGTACTTC. Its protein product is CASSLTRGAGSYEQYF.

The rearrangement uses TRBV13 and TRBJ2-5; possibly TRBD1 for D (5 bases). The tail of the sequence fits TRBJ2-7 better, so the J call may be wrong. The CDR3 extends over 16 amino acids. CDR1 is PRHDT, CDR2 FYEKMQ, per germline (reference sequence). The CDR3 region is CASSLSGIRGVDEQYF. The CDR3, as DNA: TGTGCCAGCAGCTTATCGGGTATTAGGGGCGTCGACGAGCAGTACTTC.

This chain joins TRBV5-1 and TRBJ2-7, with 10 bases identical to TRBD1. V trimming: 4 bases; J trimming: 5 bases; junction bases outside the gene matches: 6. This CDR3 is built from 14 residues. Germline V gene lookup returns CDR1 SGHRS and CDR2 YFSETQ. CDR3 in DNA: TGCGCCAGCAGCACGGGACAGGGGTTTCACGAGCAGTACTTC. This gives the protein CASSTGQGFHEQYF.

The rearrangement joins TRBV27 to TRBJ1-6; 10 nucleotides align to TRBD1. J gave up 11 bases and V 6 bases, and 16 bases lay outside the gene matches. The CDR3 loop spans 17 amino acids. Germline CDR1 and CDR2: MNHEY and SMNVEV (reference sequence). CDR3 DNA sequence: TGTGCCAGCAGAAACCCGGGACAGGGGAGGCTGGGGGCACCCCTCCACTTT. This sequence encodes CASRNPGQGRLGAPLHF.

This clone was seen once. The gene calls are TRBV2 and TRBJ2-4; TRBD2 is a possible D gene (6 bases). CDR3 length: 17 residues. V shed 6 bases and J shed 4 bases, with 22 bases lying between them. Germline loops: CDR1 SNHLY, CDR2 FYNNEI. This chain's CDR3 is CASSNGGSLRQKNIQYF. The DNA for the CDR3 is TGTGCCAGCAGCAACGGGGGTAGTCTGAGACAGAAAAACATTCAGTACTTC.

The chain joins TRBV6-1 to TRBJ1-2; D gene uncertain. Germline loops: CDR1 MNHNS, CDR2 SASEGT. Trimming stripped 6 bases from V and 3 bases from J, with 8 bases between. The CDR3 sequence is 12 residues long. CDR3 in DNA: TGTGCCAGCAGGGATACAGACTATGGCTACACCTTC. Translation gives CASRDTDYGYTF.

The chain is built from TRBV10-3 and TRBJ1-1, with D uncertain. Germline assignment: CDR1 ENHRY and CDR2 SYGVKD. The V and J ends lost 8 bases and 2 bases respectively, with 12 bases between them. This CDR3 has 13 residues. In nucleotides, the CDR3 is TGTGCCATCCGAGGTGTTCCTAACACTGAAGCTTTCTTT. Amino acids: CAIRGVPNTEAFF.

The chain uses TRBV6-5 and TRBJ2-5; D remains unclear. CDR1 and CDR2 (germline): MNHEY, SVGAGI. The CDR3 is made up of 13 amino acids. Trimming shortened V by 6 bases and J by 7 bases, and 15 bases separated the two germline ends. CDR3 amino acids: CASRYLVDGTQYF. DNA for the CDR3: TGTGCCAGCAGATATTTGGTGGATGGGACCCAGTACTTC.

The chain is built from TRBV7-2 and TRBJ1-2, with TRBD1 as a possible D gene (6 bases). In germline, CDR1 is SGHTA, CDR2 FQGNSA. This CDR3 comprises 13 residues. The V and J ends lost 5 bases and 4 bases respectively, with 11 bases between them. The CDR3 DNA reads TGTGCCAGCAGCAGACAGGAAAGCTATGGCTACACCTTC. Its translation: CASSRQESYGYTF.

The gene calls are TRBV2 and TRBJ2-7, with TRBD2 matching 9 bases. The CDR3 has 14 amino acids. With V trimmed by 8 bases and J by 5 bases, 10 bases remained unmatched. CDR1 is SNHLY, CDR2 FYNNEI, per germline. The CDR3 protein is CASCVAGDVHEQYF. The CDR3 region has the DNA TGTGCCAGCTGCGTAGCGGGAGATGTCCACGAGCAGTACTTC.

The rearrangement links TRBV5-1 to TRBJ2-1; a weak D match, TRBD1 (5 bases). Germline assignment: CDR1 SGHRS and CDR2 YFSETQ. With 0 bases removed from V and 3 bases from J, the gap between germline ends came to 13 bases. The CDR3 totals 16 residues. CDR3 coding DNA: TGCGCCAGCAGCTTGGACCGGCCTAGGGGCTACAATGAGCAGTTCTTC. As protein: CASSLDRPRGYNEQFF.

The CDR3 nucleotides read TGTGCCTGGAGTGTAACAGGGACAGGGTCGAGGGAGCAGTACTTC. Protein sequence: CAWSVTGTGSREQYF. The chain combines TRBV30 with TRBJ2-7, with 9 bases identical to TRBD1. The CDR3 totals 15 residues. V dropped 0 bases and J dropped 7; count of bases not matched to a gene: 10. In germline, CDR1 is GTSNPN, CDR2 SVGIG (reference sequence).

CDR3 coding DNA: TGCGCCAGCAGCCAAGGACAGGGATACAATGAGCAGTTCTTC. As protein: CASSQGQGYNEQFF. This chain connects TRBV4-1 to TRBJ2-1; 7 nucleotides agree with TRBD1. Trimming took 1 base from V and 4 from J; bases not matched to a gene: 1. CDR1 and CDR2 from the germline V gene are MGHRA and YSYEKL. The CDR3 extends over 14 amino acids.

This sequence joins TRBV27 and TRBJ2-3; the D is unclear. V shed 3 bases and J shed 0 bases, with 7 bases lying between them. Germline V gene data show CDR1 as MNHEY and CDR2 as SMNVEV (reference sequence). This CDR3 is 14 amino acids long. The CDR3 loop reads CASSFYGSTDTQYF. CDR3 DNA: TGTGCCAGCAGTTTTTACGGTAGCACAGATACGCAGTATTTT.

The chain combines TRBV18 with TRBJ2-3, with D possibly matching TRBD2 (6 bases). The CDR3 consists of 14 residues. Germline CDR1 reads KGHSH; CDR2 reads LQKENI. Trimming cost V 2 bases and J 4 bases, with 10 bases left between them. The CDR3 DNA reads TGTGCCAGCTCACCAGGACTACCTCCAGATACGCAGTATTTT. Translating it yields CASSPGLPPDTQYF. The full variable domain, completed using reference TRBV18 and TRBJ2-3, is NAGVMQNPRHLVRRRGQEARLRCSPMKGHSHVYWYRQLPEEGLKFMVYLQKENIIDESGMPKERFSAEFPKEGPSILRIQQVVRGDSAAYFCASSPGLPPDTQYFGPGTRLTVL.

The CDR3: CASSRVARDGSSGNTIYF. The CDR3 DNA follows: TGTGCCAGCAGCCGCGTCGCAAGGGACGGGAGCTCTGGAAACACCATATATTTT. This rearrangement joins TRBV4-2 to TRBJ1-3; D possibly corresponds to TRBD1 (5 bases). Trimming cost V 4 bases and J 0 bases, with 19 bases left between them. This CDR3 comprises 18 residues. Germline V CDR1 and CDR2: LGHNA, YNFKEQ.

This rearrangement joins TRBV4-2 to TRBJ1-1; D unclear. Germline lookup yields CDR1 LGHNA and CDR2 YNFKEQ. This CDR3 comprises 14 residues. With 0 bases removed from V and 6 bases from J, the gap between germline ends came to 11 bases. Written as DNA, the CDR3 is TGTGCCAGCAGCCAAGAGCGTGAGCTTCCTGAAGCTTTCTTT. Translation gives CASSQERELPEAFF.

This clone was observed once. V usage is TRBV18 and J usage is TRBJ2-3, with D uncertain. Germline lookup yields CDR1 KGHSH and CDR2 LQKENI. With 3 bases removed from V and 2 bases from J, the gap between germline ends came to 3 bases. The CDR3 has 12 residues. CDR3 sequence reads: CASSPITDTQYF. Here the CDR3 DNA reads TGTGCCAGCTCACCGATCACAGATACGCAGTATTTT.

This chain connects TRBV4-1 to TRBJ2-7; D may be TRBD2 (5 bases). V was cut by 2 bases and J by 3 bases, with 29 bases left in between. The length of the CDR3 is 20 residues. Germline V gene lookup returns CDR1 MGHRA and CDR2 YSYEKL. The CDR3 bases are TGCGCCAGCAGCCAAAGCCCCGAACCTACGACTCTAGCAGTTCGCTACGAGCAGTACTTC. Protein: CASSQSPEPTTLAVRYEQYF.

The V call is TRBV27, the J call TRBJ1-2; D not resolved. The CDR3 has 15 residues. V gave up 6 bases and J gave up 5 bases, with 19 bases separating them. Germline V gene data show CDR1 as MNHEY and CDR2 as SMNVEV (reference sequence). CDR3 loop: CASSSPGGGPYGYTF. The CDR3 DNA is TGTGCCAGCAGCTCCCCAGGTGGAGGGCCGTATGGCTACACCTTC.

The chain employs TRBV7-8 and TRBJ2-7; 8 positions agree with TRBD1. The CDR3 contains 15 residues. CDR1 is SGHVS and CDR2 is FQNEAQ in the germline V gene. J gave up 3 bases and V 4 bases, and 8 bases lay outside the gene matches. The CDR3 DNA reads TGTGCCAGCAGCTCGTACAGGGGGACATTCTACGAGCAGTACTTC. Translated, it gives CASSSYRGTFYEQYF.

The chain carries TRBV6-5 and TRBJ1-5, with 7 bases that match TRBD1. Germline CDR1 and CDR2: MNHEY and SVGAGI. This CDR3 is built from 14 residues. J gave up 4 bases and V 7 bases, and 7 bases lay outside the gene matches. The CDR3 is CASKRDRKNQPQHF. The CDR3 bases are TGTGCCAGCAAGAGGGACAGAAAGAATCAGCCCCAGCATTTT.

J is TRBJ2-7 and V is TRBV5-8, with a weak D call TRBD2 (5 bases). V was clipped by 4 bases and J by 4 bases, with 15 bases between them. CDR1 is SGHTS, CDR2 YDEGEE, per germline. CDR3 length: 14 residues. CDR3 DNA sequence: TGTGCCAGCAGCCGAGCGGACCCGTCATACGAGCAGTACTTC. Its protein product is CASSRADPSYEQYF.